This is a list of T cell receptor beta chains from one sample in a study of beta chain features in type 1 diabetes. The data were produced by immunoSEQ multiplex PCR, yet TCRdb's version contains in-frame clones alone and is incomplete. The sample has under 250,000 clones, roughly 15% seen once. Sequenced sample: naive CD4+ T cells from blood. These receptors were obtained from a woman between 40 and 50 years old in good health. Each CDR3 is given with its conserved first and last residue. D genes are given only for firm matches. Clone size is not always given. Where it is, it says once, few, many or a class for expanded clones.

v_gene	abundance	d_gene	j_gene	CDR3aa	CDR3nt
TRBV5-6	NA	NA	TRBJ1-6	CASSHLDGGTLNSPLHF	TGTGCCAGCAGCCACTTGGATGGAGGGACCCTTAATTCACCCCTCCACTTT
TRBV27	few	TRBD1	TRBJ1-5	CASSLQGTGYSNQPQHF	TGTGCCAGCAGTTTACAAGGGACAGGGTATAGCAATCAGCCCCAGCATTTT
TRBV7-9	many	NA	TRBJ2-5	CASSLASYQETQYF	TGTGCCAGCAGCTTAGCTAGCTATCAAGAGACCCAGTACTTC
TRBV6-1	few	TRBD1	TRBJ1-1	CATMRQGGAFF	TGTGCCACCATGAGACAGGGTGGGGCTTTCTTT
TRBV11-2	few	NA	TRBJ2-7	CASSLQMDSNYEQYF	TGTGCCAGCAGCTTGCAGATGGACTCGAACTACGAGCAGTACTTC
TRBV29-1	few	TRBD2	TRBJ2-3	CSVELAGNTDTQYF	TGCAGCGTTGAACTAGCGGGGAACACAGATACGCAGTATTTT
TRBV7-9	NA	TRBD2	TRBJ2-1	CASSSPAGVGEQFF	TGTGCCAGCAGCTCGCCAGCGGGGGTAGGAGAGCAGTTCTTC
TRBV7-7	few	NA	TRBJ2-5	CASSLNGGPQETQYF	TGTGCCAGCAGCCTGAACGGGGGGCCCCAAGAGACCCAGTACTTC
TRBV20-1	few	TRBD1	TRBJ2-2	CSATRTGQLFF	TGCAGTGCTACAAGGACAGGGCAGCTGTTTTTT
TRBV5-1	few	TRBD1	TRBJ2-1	CASSLGDRRDEQFF	TGCGCCAGCAGCTTGGGGGACAGGCGCGATGAGCAGTTCTTC
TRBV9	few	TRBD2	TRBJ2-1	CASSANPSGGGNEQFF	TGTGCCAGCAGCGCAAACCCTAGCGGGGGGGGCAATGAGCAGTTCTTC
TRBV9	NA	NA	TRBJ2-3	CASSVDVPEAVKDTQYF	TGTGCCAGCAGCGTAGACGTTCCCGAGGCGGTGAAAGATACGCAGTATTTT
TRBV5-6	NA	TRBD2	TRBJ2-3	CASSLLLAGGSLTGDTQYF	TGTGCCAGCAGCTTGCTACTAGCGGGGGGGAGCCTCACTGGGGATACGCAGTATTTT
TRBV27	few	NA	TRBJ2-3	CASSLRGGGAENWYTQYF	TGTGCCAGCAGTTTGCGGGGTGGTGGCGCGGAGAACTGGTATACGCAGTATTTT
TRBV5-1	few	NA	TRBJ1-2	CASSLSTGLGYTF	TGCGCCAGCAGCTTATCGACGGGATTGGGCTACACCTTC
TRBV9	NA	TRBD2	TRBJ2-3	CASSAGTSGGTDTQYF	TGTGCCAGCAGCGCTGGGACTAGCGGGGGCACAGATACGCAGTATTTT
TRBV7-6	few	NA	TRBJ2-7	CASSLVGGEGSYEQYF	TGTGCCAGCAGCTTAGTTGGAGGGGAAGGCTCCTACGAGCAGTACTTC
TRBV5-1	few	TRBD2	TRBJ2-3	CASSSGTSGDTQYF	TGCGCCAGCAGCTCGGGGACTAGCGGGGATACGCAGTATTTT
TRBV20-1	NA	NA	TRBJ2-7	CSASVGQEQYF	TGCAGTGCTAGTGTTGGCCAGGAGCAGTACTTC
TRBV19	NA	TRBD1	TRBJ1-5	CASSIRKTGGNQPQHF	TGTGCCAGTAGTATTCGAAAGACAGGGGGCAATCAGCCCCAGCATTTT
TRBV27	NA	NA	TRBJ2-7	CASSLSQGPGEQYF	TGTGCCAGCAGTTTATCGCAGGGGCCGGGCGAGCAGTACTTC
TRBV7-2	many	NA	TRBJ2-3	CAIRGTDTQYF	TGTGCCATACGGGGGACGGATACGCAGTATTTT
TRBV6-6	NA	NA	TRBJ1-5	CASMSRVNQPQHF	TGTGCCAGTATGTCCAGGGTCAATCAGCCCCAGCATTTT
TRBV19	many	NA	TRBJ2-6	CASTVAGANVLTF	TGTGCCAGTACGGTCGCGGGGGCCAACGTCCTGACTTTC
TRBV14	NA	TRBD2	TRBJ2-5	CASSQGRASGQETQYF	TGTGCCAGCAGCCAGGGTCGGGCTAGCGGCCAAGAGACCCAGTACTTC
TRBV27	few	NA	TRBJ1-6	CAADRNSPLHF	TGTGCAGCGGACAGAAATTCACCCCTCCACTTT
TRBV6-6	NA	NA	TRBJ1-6	CASSTGFDSPLHF	TGTGCCAGCAGCACAGGGTTCGACTCACCCCTCCACTTT
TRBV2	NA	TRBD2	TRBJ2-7	CGCASGGYEQYF	TGTGGATGCGCTAGCGGGGGCTACGAGCAGTACTTC
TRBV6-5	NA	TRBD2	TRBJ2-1	CASSYLAGGPYNEQFF	TGTGCCAGCAGTTATCTAGCGGGGGGACCTTACAATGAGCAGTTCTTC
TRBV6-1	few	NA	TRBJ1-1	CASSEQWTEAFF	TGTGCCAGCAGTGAACAGTGGACTGAAGCTTTCTTT
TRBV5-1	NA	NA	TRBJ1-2	CASSLEAGLPYGYTF	TGCGCCAGCAGCTTGGAGGCAGGGCTCCCCTATGGCTACACCTTC
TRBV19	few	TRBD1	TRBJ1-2	CASSIPQGQAYGYTF	TGTGCCAGTAGTATCCCGCAAGGACAGGCTTATGGCTACACCTTC
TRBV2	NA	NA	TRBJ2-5	CASSAPSETQYF	TGTGCCAGCAGTGCCCCTAGCGAGACCCAGTACTTC
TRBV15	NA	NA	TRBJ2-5	CATSRGLAVGGQETQYF	TGTGCCACCAGCAGAGGCCTAGCTGTAGGGGGCCAAGAGACCCAGTACTTC
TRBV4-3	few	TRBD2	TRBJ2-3	CASSYGLAGVSRGSDTQYF	TGCGCCAGCAGCTACGGACTAGCGGGGGTCTCGAGGGGGTCAGATACGCAGTATTTT
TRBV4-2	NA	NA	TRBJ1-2	CASREGGSHGYTF	TGTGCCAGCCGGGAAGGGGGTTCACATGGCTACACCTTC
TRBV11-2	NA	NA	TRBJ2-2	CASSLDLGRSGELFF	TGTGCCAGCAGCTTAGATTTGGGGAGGAGCGGGGAGCTGTTTTTT
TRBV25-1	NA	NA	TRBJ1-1	CASSEGGGGTEAFF	TGTGCCAGCAGTGAGGGGGGTGGGGGCACTGAAGCTTTCTTT
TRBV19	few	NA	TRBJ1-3	CASGRGSGNTIYF	TGTGCCAGTGGCCGGGGTTCGGGAAACACCATATATTTT
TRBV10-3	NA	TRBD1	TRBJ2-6	CAISESRTGSFFPSGLGANVLTF	TGTGCCATCAGTGAGTCGAGGACAGGTTCTTTCTTTCCCTCGGGCCTGGGGGCCAACGTCCTGACTTTC
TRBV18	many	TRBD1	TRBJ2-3	CASSPPTGSDTQYF	TGTGCCAGCTCACCGCCGACAGGGTCAGATACGCAGTATTTT
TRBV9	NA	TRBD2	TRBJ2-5	CASSATSRQETQYF	TGTGCCAGCAGCGCGACTAGCCGCCAAGAGACCCAGTACTTC
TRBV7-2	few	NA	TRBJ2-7	CASSSRTGYEQYF	TGTGCCAGCAGCTCACGAACAGGATACGAGCAGTACTTC
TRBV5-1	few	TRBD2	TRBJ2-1	CASSYLTSGGAGEQFF	TGCGCCAGCAGCTACCTAACTAGCGGGGGGGCCGGTGAGCAGTTCTTC
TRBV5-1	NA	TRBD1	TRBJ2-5	CASSSGTGGETQYF	TGCGCCAGCAGCAGCGGGACAGGGGGTGAGACCCAGTACTTC
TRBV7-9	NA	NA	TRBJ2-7	CASSPRAGVAYEQYF	TGTGCCAGCAGCCCTCGTGCAGGGGTGGCCTACGAGCAGTACTTC
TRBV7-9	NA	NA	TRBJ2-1	CASSRNLDGSDEQFF	TGTGCCAGCAGCCGAAACCTAGACGGGTCCGATGAGCAGTTCTTC
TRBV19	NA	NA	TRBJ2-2	CASSMSLLNTGELFF	TGTGCCAGTAGTATGAGTCTGTTGAACACCGGGGAGCTGTTTTTT
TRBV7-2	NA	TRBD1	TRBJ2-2	CASSFPRQGVSGGELFF	TGTGCCAGCAGCTTCCCAAGACAGGGGGTGTCTGGCGGGGAGCTGTTTTTT
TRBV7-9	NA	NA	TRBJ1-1	CASSLGGREATEAFF	TGTGCCAGCAGCTTAGGGGGCAGGGAGGCCACTGAAGCTTTCTTT
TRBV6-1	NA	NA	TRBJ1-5	CASSEPSRREDQPQHF	TGTGCCAGCAGTGAACCGTCTAGGAGAGAAGATCAGCCCCAGCATTTT
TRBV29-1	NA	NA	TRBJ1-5	CSVVAGFNQPQHF	TGCAGCGTTGTAGCGGGCTTCAATCAGCCCCAGCATTTT
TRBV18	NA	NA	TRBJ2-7	CASSPPSRGLYEQYF	TGTGCCAGCTCACCACCTAGCAGGGGCTTGTACGAGCAGTACTTC